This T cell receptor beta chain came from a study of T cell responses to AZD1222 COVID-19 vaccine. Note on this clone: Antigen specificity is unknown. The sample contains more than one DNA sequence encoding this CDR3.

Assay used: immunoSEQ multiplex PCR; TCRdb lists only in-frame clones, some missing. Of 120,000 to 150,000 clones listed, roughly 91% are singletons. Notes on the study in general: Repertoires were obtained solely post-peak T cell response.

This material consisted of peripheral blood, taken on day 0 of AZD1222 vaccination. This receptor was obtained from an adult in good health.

The CDR3 DNA follows: TGTGCCAGCTCACCGGGACAGGGGAACACTGAAGCTTTCTTT. Protein: CASSPGQGNTEAFF. The chain uses TRBV18 and TRBJ1-1; 9 bases align to TRBD1. Losses at the gene ends were 3 bases for V and 1 base for J; bases not matched to a gene: 0. The CDR3 covers 14 residues. From germline, CDR1 is KGHSH and CDR2 LQKENI.